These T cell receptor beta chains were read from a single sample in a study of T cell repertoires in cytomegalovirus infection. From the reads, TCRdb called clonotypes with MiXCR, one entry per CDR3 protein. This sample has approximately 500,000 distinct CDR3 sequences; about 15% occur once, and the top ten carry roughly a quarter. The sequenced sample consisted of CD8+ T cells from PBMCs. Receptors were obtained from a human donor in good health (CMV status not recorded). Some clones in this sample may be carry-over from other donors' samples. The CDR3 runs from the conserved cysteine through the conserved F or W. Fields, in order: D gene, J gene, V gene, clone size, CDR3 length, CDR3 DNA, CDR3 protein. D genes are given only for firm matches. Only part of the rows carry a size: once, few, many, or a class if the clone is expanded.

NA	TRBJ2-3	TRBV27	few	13	TGTGCCAGCAGTAAAGGGCTCACAGATACGCAGTATTTT	CASSKGLTDTQYF
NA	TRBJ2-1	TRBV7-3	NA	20	TGTGCCAGCAGCTCTCCGATTATACCTCCTCAGGGCCATATTGTCAATGAGCAGTTCTTC	CASSSPIIPPQGHIVNEQFF
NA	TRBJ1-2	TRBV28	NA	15	TGTGCCAGCAGTTTCTGGGAAGGGGGGAACTATGGCTACACCTTC	CASSFWEGGNYGYTF
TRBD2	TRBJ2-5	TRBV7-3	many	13	TGTGCCAGCAGCACAGGACTAGGGGAGACCCAGTACTTC	CASSTGLGETQYF
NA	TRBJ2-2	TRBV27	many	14	TGTGCCAGCAGTTTTCCCGGGCCGGGTGGGGAGCTGTTTTTT	CASSFPGPGGELFF
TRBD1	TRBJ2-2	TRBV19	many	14	TGTGCCAGCCAGGGGGCATTGAACACCGGGGAGCTGTTTTTT	CASQGALNTGELFF
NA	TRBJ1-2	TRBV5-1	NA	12	TGCGCCAGCAGCTCGGGGGCAATGGGCTACACCTTC	CASSSGAMGYTF
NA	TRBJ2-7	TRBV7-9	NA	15	TGTGCCAGCAGCTTAGTTTCACAGGGCTCCTACGAGCAGTACTTC	CASSLVSQGSYEQYF
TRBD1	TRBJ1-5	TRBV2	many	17	TGTGCCAGCAGTGTGACAGGGGGACTTCTCAGCAATCAGCCCCAGCATTTT	CASSVTGGLLSNQPQHF
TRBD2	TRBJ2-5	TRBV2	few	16	TGTGCCAGCAGTGAAAAGACTAGCGGGAAACAAGAGACCCAGTACTTC	CASSEKTSGKQETQYF
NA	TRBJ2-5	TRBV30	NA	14	TGTGCCTGGAAGGAAGGGGGGGCGGGGAAGACCCAGTACTTC	CAWKEGGAGKTQYF
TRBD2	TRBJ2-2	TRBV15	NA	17	TGTGCCACCAGCCGCGGACTAGCGGGAGTTAACACCGGGGAGCTGTTTTTT	CATSRGLAGVNTGELFF
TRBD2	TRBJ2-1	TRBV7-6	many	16	TGTGCCAGCAGCTTGTTAGCGGGGCTTCGTGGGGATGAGCAGTTCTTC	CASSLLAGLRGDEQFF
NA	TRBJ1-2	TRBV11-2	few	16	TGTGCCAGCAGCTTAGATAAAACAGGGTTTCAGCATGGCTACACCTTC	CASSLDKTGFQHGYTF
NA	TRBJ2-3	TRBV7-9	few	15	TGTGCCAGCAGCTTAAGAGGGGCAGGCACAGATACGCAGTATTTT	CASSLRGAGTDTQYF
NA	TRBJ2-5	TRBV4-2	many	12	TGTGCCAGCAGAGGAGCCGGAGAGACCCAGTACTTC	CASRGAGETQYF
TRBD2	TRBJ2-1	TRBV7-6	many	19	TGTGCCAGCAGCTTAGTGGTAGCGGGAGGCCCTAGCTCCTACAATGAGCAGTTCTTC	CASSLVVAGGPSSYNEQFF
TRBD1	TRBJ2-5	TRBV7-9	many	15	TGTGCCAGCAGCGGAGACAGGGAGCCAGAGGAGACCCAGTACTTC	CASSGDREPEETQYF
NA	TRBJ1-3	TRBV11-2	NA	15	TGTGCCAGCAGCTTAGATGGGGTCTCTGGAAACACCATATATTTT	CASSLDGVSGNTIYF
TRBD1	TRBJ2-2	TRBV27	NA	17	TGTGCCAGCAGTTTATCCCGGGACAGGGCAGGCACCGGGGAGCTGTTTTTT	CASSLSRDRAGTGELFF
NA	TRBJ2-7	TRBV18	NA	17	TGTGCCAGCTCACCAGCCTACGGGACAGCGGGATTGCACGAGCAGTACTTC	CASSPAYGTAGLHEQYF
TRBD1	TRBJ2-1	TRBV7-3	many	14	TGTGCCAGCTCCATGGGACAGGGTAACAATGAGCAGTTCTTC	CASSMGQGNNEQFF
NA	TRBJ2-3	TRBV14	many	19	TGTGCCAGCAGCCAAGATGGTAGCCGGAGGAGGATAGGCACAGATACGCAGTATTTT	CASSQDGSRRRIGTDTQYF
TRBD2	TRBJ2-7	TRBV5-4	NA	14	TGTGCCAGCAGCCCTGGGAGGGGAAACTACGAGCAGTACTTC	CASSPGRGNYEQYF
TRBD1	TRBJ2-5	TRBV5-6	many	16	TGTGCCAGCAGCTCTCCCGGGACAGGGAACACAGAGACCCAGTACTTC	CASSSPGTGNTETQYF
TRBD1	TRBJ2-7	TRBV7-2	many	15	TGTGCCAGCAGCGGAATGGGACAGGGGACGTACGAGCAGTACTTC	CASSGMGQGTYEQYF
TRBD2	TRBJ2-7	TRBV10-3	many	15	TGTGCCATCAGTGAGTGGGAAGCGGGGTACTACGAGCAGTACTTC	CAISEWEAGYYEQYF
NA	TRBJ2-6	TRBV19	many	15	TGTGCCAGTAGGGACGGAGATTATGGGGCCAACGTCCTGACTTTC	CASRDGDYGANVLTF
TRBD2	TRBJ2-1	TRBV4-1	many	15	TGCGCCAGCAGCTTAGCGGGGGGGCTGGGAAATGAGCAGTTCTTC	CASSLAGGLGNEQFF
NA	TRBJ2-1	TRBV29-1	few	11	TGCAGCGCCACCCCCGGGCTCGAGCAGTTCTTC	CSATPGLEQFF